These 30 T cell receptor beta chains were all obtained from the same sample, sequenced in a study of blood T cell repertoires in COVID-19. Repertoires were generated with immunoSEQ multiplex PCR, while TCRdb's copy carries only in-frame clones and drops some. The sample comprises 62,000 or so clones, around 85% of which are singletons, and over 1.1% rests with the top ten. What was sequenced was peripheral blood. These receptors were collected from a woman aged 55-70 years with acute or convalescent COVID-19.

This CDR3 reads CASSPTVPTNEKLFF. The CDR3 DNA reads TGTGCCAGCAGCCCGACAGTACCAACTAATGAAAAACTGTTTTTT. The genes are TRBV11-2 and TRBJ1-4, with a possible D match to TRBD1 (5 bases). Per the germline V gene, CDR1 is SGHAT and CDR2 is FQNNGV. The CDR3 loop spans 15 amino acids. The V and J ends lost 5 bases and 0 bases respectively, with 10 bases between them.

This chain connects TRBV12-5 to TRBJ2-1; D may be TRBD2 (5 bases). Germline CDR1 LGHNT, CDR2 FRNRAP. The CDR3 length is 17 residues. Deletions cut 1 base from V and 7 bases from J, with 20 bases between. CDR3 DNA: TGTGCTAGTGGTTTGGACACCAGGACTCTCTATGGGAATGAGCAGTTCTTC. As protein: CASGLDTRTLYGNEQFF.

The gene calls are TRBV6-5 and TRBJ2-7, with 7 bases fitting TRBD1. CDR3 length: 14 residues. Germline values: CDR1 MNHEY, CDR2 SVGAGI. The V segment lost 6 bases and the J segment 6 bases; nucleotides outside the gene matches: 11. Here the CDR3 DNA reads TGTGCCAGCAGGGGACAGCAACAATTAAGCGAGCAGTACTTC. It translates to CASRGQQQLSEQYF.

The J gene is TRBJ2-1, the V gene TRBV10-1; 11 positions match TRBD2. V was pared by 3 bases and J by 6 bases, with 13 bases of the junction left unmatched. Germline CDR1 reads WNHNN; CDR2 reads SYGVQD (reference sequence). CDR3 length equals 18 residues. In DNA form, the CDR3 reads TGCGCCAGCAGTGATAGCGGGAGGGCCGAGGTAATGGGCAATGAGCAGTTCTTC. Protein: CASSDSGRAEVMGNEQFF.

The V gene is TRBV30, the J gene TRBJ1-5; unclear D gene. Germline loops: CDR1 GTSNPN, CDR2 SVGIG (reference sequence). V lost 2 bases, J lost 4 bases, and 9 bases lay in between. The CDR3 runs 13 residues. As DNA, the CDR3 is TGTGCCTGGAGTTATGGGCCGAATCAGCCCCAGCATTTT. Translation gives CAWSYGPNQPQHF.

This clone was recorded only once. The CDR3: CASSQTGNYGYTF. CDR3 bases: TGTGCCAGCAGCCAAACAGGAAACTATGGCTACACCTTC. The gene calls are TRBV5-4 and TRBJ1-2, with D maybe TRBD1 (5 bases). Germline lookup yields CDR1 SGHNT and CDR2 YYREEE (reference sequence). V shed 4 bases and J shed 2 bases, with 9 bases lying between them. This CDR3 spans 13 amino acids.

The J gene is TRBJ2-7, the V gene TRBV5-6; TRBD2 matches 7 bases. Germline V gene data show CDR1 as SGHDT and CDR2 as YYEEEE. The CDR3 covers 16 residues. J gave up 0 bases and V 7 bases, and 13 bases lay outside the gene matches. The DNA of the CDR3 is TGTGCCAGCGGGCCGGGAGGCATGCCTAGCTCCTACGAGCAGTACTTC. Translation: CASGPGGMPSSYEQYF. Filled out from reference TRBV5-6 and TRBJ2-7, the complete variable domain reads DAGVTQSPTHLIKTRGQQVTLRCSPKSGHDTVSWYQQALGQGPQFIFQYYEEEERQRGNFPDRFSGHQFPNYSSELNVNALLLGDSALYLCASGPGGMPSSYEQYFGPGTRLTVT.

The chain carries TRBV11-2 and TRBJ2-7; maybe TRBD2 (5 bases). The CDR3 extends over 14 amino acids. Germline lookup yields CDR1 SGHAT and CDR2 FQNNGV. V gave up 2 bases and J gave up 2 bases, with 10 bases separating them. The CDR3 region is CASSLYAGTYEQYF. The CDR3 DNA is TGTGCCAGCAGCTTATATGCGGGTACCTACGAGCAGTACTTC.

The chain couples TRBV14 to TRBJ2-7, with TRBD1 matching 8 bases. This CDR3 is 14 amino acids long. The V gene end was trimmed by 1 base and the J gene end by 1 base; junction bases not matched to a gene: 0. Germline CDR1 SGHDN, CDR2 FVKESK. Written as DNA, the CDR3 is TGTGCCAGCAGCCAAGGACAGGGGTCCTACGAGCAGTACTTC. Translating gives CASSQGQGSYEQYF.

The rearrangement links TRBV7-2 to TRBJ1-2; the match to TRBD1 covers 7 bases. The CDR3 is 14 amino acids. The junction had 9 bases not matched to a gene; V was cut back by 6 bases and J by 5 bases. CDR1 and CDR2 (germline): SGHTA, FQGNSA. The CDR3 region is CASRPGTEGYGYTF. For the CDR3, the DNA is TGTGCCAGCAGACCAGGGACAGAAGGGTATGGCTACACCTTC.

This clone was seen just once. CDR3 protein: CASSATSGITYNEQFF. For the CDR3, the DNA is TGTGCCAGCAGCGCAACTAGCGGAATCACCTACAATGAGCAGTTCTTC. The chain joins TRBV7-9 to TRBJ2-1, with 8 bases that match TRBD2. The junction had 8 bases not matched to a gene; V was cut back by 5 bases and J by 2 bases. This CDR3 spans 16 amino acids. Germline-derived CDR1 and CDR2 are SEHNR and FQNEAQ (reference sequence).

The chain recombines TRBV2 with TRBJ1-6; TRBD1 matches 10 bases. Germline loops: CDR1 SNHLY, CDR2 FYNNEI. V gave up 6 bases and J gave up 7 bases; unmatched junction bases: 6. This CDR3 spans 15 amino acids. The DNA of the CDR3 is TGTGCCAGCAGCAAAACGACAGGGGGCAATTCACCCCTCCACTTT. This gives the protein CASSKTTGGNSPLHF. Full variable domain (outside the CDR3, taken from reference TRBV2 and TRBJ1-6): EPEVTQTPSHQVTQMGQEVILRCVPISNHLYFYWYRQILGQKVEFLVSFYNNEISEKSEIFDDQFSVERPDGSNFTLKIRSTKLEDSAMYFCASSKTTGGNSPLHFGNGTRLTVT.

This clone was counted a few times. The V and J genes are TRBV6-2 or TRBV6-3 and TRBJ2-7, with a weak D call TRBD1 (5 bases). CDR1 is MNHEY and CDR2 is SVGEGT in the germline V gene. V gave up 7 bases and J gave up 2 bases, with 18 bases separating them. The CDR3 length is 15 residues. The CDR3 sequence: CASTPKGIFAYEQYF. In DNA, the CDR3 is TGTGCCAGCACCCCGAAGGGGATTTTCGCCTACGAGCAGTACTTC.

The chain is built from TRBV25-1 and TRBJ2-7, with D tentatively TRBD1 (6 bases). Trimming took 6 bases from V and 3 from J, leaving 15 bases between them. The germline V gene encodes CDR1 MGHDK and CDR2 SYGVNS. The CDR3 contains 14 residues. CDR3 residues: CASRDTGTGYEQYF. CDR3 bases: TGTGCCAGCAGGGACACAGGGACGGGCTACGAGCAGTACTTC.

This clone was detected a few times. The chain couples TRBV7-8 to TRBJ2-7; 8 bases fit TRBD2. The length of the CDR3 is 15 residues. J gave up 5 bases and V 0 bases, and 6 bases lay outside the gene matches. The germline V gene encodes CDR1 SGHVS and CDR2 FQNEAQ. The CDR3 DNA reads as TGTGCCAGCAGCTTAGCGCCCAGCGGGAGCCACGAGCAGTACTTC. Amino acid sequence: CASSLAPSGSHEQYF.

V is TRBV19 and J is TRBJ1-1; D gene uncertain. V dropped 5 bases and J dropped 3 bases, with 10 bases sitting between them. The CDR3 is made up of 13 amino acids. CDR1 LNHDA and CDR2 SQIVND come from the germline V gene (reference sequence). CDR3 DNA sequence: TGTGCCAGTAGTTTGAACCGGGACACTGAAGCTTTCTTT. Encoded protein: CASSLNRDTEAFF.

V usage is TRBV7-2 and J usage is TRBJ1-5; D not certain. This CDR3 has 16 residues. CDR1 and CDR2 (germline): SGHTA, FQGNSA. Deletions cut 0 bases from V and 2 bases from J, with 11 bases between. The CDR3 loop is CASSLAAGYGNQPQHF. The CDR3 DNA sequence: TGTGCCAGCAGCTTAGCAGCAGGTTATGGCAATCAGCCCCAGCATTTT.

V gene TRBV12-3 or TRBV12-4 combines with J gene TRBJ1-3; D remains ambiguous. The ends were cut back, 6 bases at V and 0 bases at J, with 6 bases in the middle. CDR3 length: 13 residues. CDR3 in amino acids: CASRQSSGNTIYF. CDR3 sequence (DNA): TGTGCCAGCAGACAGAGCTCTGGAAACACCATATATTTT.

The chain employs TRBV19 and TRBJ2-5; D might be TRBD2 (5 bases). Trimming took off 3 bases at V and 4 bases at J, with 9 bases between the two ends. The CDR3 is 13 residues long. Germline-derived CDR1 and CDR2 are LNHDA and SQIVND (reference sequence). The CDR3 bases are TGTGCCAGTAGTATTCGGGGATCAGAGACCCAGTACTTC. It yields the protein CASSIRGSETQYF.

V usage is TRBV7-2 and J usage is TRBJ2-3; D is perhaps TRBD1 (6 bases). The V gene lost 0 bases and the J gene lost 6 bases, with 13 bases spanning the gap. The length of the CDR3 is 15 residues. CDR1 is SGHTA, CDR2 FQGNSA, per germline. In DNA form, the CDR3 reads TGTGCCAGCAGCTTAGCCGGGACATTCACTGATACGCAGTATTTT. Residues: CASSLAGTFTDTQYF.

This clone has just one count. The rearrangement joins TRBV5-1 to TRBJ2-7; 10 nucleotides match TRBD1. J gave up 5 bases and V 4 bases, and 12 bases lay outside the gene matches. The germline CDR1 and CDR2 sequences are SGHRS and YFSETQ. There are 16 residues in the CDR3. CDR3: CASSRRPGQGSDEQYF. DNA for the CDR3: TGCGCCAGCAGCAGGCGCCCGGGACAGGGGTCCGACGAGCAGTACTTC.

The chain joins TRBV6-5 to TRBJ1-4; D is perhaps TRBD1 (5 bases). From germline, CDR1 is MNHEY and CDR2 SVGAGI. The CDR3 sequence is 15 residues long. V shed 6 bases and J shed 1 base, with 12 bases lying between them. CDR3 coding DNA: TGTGCCAGCAGCGCCCCTACAGGAACTAATGAAAAACTGTTTTTT. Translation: CASSAPTGTNEKLFF.

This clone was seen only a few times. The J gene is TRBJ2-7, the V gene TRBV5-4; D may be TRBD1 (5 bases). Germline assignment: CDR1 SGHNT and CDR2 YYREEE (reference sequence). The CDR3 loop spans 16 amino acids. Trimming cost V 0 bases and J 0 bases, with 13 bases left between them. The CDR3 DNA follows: TGTGCCAGCAGCTTGGAAGGGGCTAGGGGCTCCTACGAGCAGTACTTC. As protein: CASSLEGARGSYEQYF.

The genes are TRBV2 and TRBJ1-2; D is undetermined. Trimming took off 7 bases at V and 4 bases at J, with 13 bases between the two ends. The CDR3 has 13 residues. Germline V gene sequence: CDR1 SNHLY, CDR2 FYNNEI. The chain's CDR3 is CASTNRQAYGYTF. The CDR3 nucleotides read TGTGCCAGCACCAACCGGCAGGCCTATGGCTACACCTTC.

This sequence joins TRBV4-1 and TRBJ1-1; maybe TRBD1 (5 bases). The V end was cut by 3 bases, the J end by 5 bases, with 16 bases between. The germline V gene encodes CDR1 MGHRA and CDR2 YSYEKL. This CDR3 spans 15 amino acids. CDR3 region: CASSQDYRRGTEAFF. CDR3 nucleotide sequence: TGCGCCAGCAGCCAGGACTACAGGAGAGGAACTGAAGCTTTCTTT.

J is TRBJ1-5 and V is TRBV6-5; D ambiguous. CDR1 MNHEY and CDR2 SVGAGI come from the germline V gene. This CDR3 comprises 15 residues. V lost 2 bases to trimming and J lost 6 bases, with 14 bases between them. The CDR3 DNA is TGTGCCAGCAGTTACCAGGAGGTGCGAGGTCAGCCCCAGCATTTT. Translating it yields CASSYQEVRGQPQHF.

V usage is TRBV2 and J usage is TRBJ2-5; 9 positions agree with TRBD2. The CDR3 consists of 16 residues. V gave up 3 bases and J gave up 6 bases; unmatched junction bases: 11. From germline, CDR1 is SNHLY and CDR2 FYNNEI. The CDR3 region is CASSDSLAGSIKTQYF. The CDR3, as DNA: TGTGCCAGCAGTGATTCCCTAGCGGGAAGTATAAAGACCCAGTACTTC.

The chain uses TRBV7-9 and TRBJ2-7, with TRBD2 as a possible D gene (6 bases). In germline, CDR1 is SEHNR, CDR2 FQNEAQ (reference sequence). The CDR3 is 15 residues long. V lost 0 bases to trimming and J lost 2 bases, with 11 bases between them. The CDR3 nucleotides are TGTGCCAGCAGCTTAGCGTTCGGGGGTACCTACGAGCAGTACTTC. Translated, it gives CASSLAFGGTYEQYF.

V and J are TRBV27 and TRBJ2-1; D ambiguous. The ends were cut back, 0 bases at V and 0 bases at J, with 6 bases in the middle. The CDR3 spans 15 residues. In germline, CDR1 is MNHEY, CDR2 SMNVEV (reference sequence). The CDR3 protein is CASSLSTGSYNEQFF. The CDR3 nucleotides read TGTGCCAGCAGTTTATCCACTGGCTCCTACAATGAGCAGTTCTTC.

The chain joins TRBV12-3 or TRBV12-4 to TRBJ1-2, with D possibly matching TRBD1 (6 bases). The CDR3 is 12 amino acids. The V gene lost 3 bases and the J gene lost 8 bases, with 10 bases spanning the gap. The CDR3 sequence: CASSFSGAGYTF. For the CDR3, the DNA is TGTGCCAGCAGTTTCTCAGGGGCGGGCTACACCTTC.